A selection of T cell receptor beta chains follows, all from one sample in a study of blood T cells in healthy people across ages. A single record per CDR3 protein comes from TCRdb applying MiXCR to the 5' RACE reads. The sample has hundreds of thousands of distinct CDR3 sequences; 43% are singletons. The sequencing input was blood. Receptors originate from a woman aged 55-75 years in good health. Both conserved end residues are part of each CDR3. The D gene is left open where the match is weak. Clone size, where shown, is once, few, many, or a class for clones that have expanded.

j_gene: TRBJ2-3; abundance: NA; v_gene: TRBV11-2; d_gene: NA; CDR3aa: CASTAKADTQYF; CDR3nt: TGTGCCAGCACCGCAAAGGCAGATACGCAGTATTTT
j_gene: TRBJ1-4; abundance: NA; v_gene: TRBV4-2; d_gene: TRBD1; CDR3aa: CASGTGQGTIEKLFF; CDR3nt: TGTGCCAGCGGCACCGGACAGGGGACGATTGAAAAACTGTTTTTT
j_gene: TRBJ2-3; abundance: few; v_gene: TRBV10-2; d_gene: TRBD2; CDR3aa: CASTTGGPDTQYF; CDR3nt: TGCGCCAGCACCACGGGAGGCCCAGATACGCAGTATTTT
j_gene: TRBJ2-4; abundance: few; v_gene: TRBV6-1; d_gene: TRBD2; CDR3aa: CASKSTTGRASGFQYF; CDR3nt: TGTGCCAGCAAGTCAACCACCGGAAGGGCTAGCGGTTTTCAGTACTTC
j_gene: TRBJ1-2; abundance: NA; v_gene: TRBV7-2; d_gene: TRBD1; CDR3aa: CASSYGQARGYTF; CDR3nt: TGTGCCAGCAGCTACGGACAGGCCCGCGGCTACACCTTC
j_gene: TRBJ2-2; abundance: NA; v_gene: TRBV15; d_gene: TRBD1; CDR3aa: CATSSGQAYTGELFF; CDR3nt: TGTGCCACCAGCAGTGGACAGGCGTACACCGGGGAGCTGTTTTTT
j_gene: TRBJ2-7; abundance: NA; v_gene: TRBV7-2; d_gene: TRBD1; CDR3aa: CASSLQGTGREQYF; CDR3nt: TGTGCCAGCAGCTTACAAGGGACAGGGCGCGAGCAGTACTTC
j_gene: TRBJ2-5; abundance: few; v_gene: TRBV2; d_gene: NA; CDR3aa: CASRTEGRETQYF; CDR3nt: TGTGCCAGCAGAACAGAGGGCCGGGAGACCCAGTACTTC
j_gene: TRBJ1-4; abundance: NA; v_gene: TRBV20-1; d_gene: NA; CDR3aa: CSATASHGDERLFF; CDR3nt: TGCAGTGCTACCGCCTCTCACGGGGATGAAAGACTGTTTTTT
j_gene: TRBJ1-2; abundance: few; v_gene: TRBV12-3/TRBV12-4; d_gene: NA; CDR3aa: CASSFDRHIPAGEGYTF; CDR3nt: TGTGCCAGCAGTTTTGACAGACATATTCCCGCCGGGGAGGGCTACACCTTC
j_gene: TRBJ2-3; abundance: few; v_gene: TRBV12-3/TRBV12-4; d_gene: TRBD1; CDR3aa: CASSPRGRVGTDTQYF; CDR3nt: TGTGCCAGCAGTCCGAGGGGGCGAGTGGGCACAGATACGCAGTATTTT
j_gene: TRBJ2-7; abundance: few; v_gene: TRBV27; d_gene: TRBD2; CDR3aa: CASSPGASGSYEQYF; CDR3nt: TGTGCCAGCAGCCCCGGGGCTAGCGGCTCCTACGAGCAGTACTTC
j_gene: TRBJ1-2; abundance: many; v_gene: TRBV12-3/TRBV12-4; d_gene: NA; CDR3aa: CASSGGQGYGYTF; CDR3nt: TGTGCCAGCAGTGGCGGCCAGGGCTATGGCTACACCTTC
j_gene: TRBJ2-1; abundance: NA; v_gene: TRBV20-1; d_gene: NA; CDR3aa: CSAPAYNNEQFF; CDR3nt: TGCAGTGCTCCAGCCTATAACAATGAGCAGTTCTTC
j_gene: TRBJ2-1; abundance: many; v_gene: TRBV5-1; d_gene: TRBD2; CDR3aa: CASSGRTSGGLSEQFF; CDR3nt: TGCGCCAGCAGCGGACGGACTAGCGGGGGCCTATCCGAGCAGTTCTTC
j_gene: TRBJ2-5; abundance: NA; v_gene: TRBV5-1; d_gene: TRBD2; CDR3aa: CASSYLSVSSGSSETQYF; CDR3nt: TGCGCCAGCAGCTACCTCTCGGTTTCTAGCGGGAGTAGTGAGACCCAGTACTTC
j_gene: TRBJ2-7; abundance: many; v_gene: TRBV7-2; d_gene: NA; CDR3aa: CASTLVGGEVREQYF; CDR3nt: TGTGCCAGCACCCTGGTAGGCGGGGAAGTACGGGAGCAGTACTTC
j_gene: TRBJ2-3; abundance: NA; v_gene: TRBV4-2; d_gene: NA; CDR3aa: CASSQVVSTDTQYF; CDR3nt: TGTGCCAGCAGCCAAGTAGTGAGCACAGATACGCAGTATTTT
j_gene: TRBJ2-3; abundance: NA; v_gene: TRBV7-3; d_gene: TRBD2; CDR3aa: CASSPGTSGGTNTQYF; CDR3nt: TGTGCCAGCAGCCCCGGGACTAGCGGGGGCACAAATACGCAGTATTTT
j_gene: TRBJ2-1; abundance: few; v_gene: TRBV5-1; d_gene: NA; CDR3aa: CASSLGGAENEQFF; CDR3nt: TGCGCCAGCAGCTTGGGGGGTGCGGAAAATGAGCAGTTCTTC
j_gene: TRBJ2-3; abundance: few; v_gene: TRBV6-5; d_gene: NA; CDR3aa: CASSYTGTDTQYF; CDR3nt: TGTGCCAGCAGTTACACAGGGACAGATACGCAGTATTTT
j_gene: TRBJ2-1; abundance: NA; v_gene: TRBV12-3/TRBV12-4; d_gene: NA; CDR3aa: CASSLALENNEQFF; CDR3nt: TGTGCCAGCAGTTTAGCGCTAGAAAACAATGAGCAGTTCTTC
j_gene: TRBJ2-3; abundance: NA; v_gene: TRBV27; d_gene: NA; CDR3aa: CASSSLPRALATSTDTQYF; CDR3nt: TGTGCCAGCAGTTCACTCCCTCGGGCCTTAGCGACTAGCACAGATACGCAGTATTTT
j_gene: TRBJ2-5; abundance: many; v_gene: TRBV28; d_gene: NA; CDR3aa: CASSSGQLETQYF; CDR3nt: TGTGCCAGCTCCTCCGGCCAGTTAGAGACCCAGTACTTC
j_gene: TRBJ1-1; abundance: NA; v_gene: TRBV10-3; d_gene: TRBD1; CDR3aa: CAIHGTDTEAFF; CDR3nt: TGTGCCATCCATGGGACAGACACTGAAGCTTTCTTT
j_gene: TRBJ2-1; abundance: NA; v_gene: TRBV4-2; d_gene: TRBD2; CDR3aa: CASSQDQGGLAGVSEQFF; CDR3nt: TGTGCCAGCAGCCAAGATCAAGGGGGGCTAGCGGGGGTCTCTGAGCAGTTCTTC
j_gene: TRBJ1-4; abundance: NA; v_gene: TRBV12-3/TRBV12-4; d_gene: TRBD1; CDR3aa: CASSSPGGLNEKLFF; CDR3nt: TGTGCCAGCAGTTCGCCAGGGGGCTTGAATGAAAAACTGTTTTTT
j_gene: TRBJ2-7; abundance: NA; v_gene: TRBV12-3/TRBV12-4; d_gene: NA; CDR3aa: CASSSTEQYF; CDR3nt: TGTGCCAGCAGTTCGACTGAGCAGTACTTC
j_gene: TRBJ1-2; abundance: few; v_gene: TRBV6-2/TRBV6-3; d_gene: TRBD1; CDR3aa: CASNNRGQFAGYTF; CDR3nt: TGTGCCAGCAATAACAGGGGGCAGTTTGCTGGCTACACCTTC
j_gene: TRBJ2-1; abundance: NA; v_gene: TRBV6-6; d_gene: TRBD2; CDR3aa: CASSYLAGGPVNEQFF; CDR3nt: TGTGCCAGCAGTTATTTAGCGGGAGGGCCGGTTAATGAGCAGTTCTTC
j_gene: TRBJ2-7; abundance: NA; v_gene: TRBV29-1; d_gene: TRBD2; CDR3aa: CSAEIGREGSYNEQYF; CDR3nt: TGCAGCGCTGAAATCGGGCGGGAGGGCTCCTACAATGAGCAGTACTTC
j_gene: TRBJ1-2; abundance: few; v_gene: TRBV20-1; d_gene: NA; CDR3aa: CSAAGQTDYGYTF; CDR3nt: TGCAGTGCTGCGGGACAAACTGACTATGGCTACACCTTC
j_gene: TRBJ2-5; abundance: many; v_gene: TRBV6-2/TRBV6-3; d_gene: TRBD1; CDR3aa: CASSDRGLRPQETQYF; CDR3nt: TGTGCCAGCAGTGACAGGGGACTCCGCCCCCAAGAGACCCAGTACTTC
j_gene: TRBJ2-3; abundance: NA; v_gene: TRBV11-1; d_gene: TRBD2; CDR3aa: CASSFKRDPRDTQYF; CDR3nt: TGTGCCAGCAGCTTTAAGCGGGACCCACGAGATACGCAGTATTTT
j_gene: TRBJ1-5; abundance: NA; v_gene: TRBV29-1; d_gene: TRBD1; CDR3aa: CSVGAGGGQPQHF; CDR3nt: TGCAGCGTGGGGGCAGGGGGAGGCCAGCCCCAGCATTTT
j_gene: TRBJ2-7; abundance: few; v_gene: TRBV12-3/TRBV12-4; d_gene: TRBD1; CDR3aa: CASSAGTGGEQYF; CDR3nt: TGTGCCAGCAGCGCCGGGACAGGGGGCGAGCAGTACTTC
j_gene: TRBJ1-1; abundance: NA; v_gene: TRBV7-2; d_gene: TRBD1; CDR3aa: CASTMQGADTEAFF; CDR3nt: TGTGCCAGCACCATGCAGGGGGCGGACACTGAAGCTTTCTTT
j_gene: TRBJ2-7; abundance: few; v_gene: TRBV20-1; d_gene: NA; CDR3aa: CSAERTGSSYEQYF; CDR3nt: TGCAGTGCAGAAAGGACGGGGAGCTCCTACGAGCAGTACTTC
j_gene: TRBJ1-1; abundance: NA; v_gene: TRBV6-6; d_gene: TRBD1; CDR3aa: CASSHGTGGRNTEAFF; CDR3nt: TGTGCCAGCAGTCACGGGACAGGAGGACGGAACACTGAAGCTTTCTTT
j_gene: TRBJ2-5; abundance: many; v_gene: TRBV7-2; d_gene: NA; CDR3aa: CASSPKETQYF; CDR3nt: TGTGCCAGCAGCCCCAAAGAGACCCAGTACTTC
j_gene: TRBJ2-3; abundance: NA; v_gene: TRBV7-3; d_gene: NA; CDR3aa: CASSWGRTDTQYF; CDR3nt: TGTGCCAGCAGCTGGGGGCGCACAGATACGCAGTATTTT
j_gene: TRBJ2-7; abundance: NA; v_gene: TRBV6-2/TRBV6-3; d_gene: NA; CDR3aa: CASRLRGSYEQYF; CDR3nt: TGTGCCAGCAGACTCAGGGGCTCCTACGAGCAGTACTTC
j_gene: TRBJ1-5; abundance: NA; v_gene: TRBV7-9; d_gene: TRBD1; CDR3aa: CASSLGVGGEYNQPQHF; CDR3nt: TGTGCCAGCAGCCTGGGGGTAGGGGGCGAATACAATCAGCCCCAGCATTTT
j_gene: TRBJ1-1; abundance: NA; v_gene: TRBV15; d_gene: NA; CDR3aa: CATSRGTTEAFF; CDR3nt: TGTGCCACCAGCAGAGGAACTACAGAAGCTTTCTTT
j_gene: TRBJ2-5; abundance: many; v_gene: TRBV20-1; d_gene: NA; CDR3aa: CSARDRVTQYF; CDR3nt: TGCAGTGCTAGAGATCGGGTGACCCAGTACTTC
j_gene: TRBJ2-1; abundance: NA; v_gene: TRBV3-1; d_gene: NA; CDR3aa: CASRGLSYNEQFF; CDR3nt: TGTGCCAGCAGGGGGCTTTCCTACAATGAGCAGTTCTTC
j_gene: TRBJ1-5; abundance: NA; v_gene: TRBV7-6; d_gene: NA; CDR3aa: CASSWGGDQPQHF; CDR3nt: TGTGCCAGCAGCTGGGGAGGGGATCAGCCCCAGCATTTT
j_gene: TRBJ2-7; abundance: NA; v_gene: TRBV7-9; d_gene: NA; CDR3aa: CASSLKAPSRYF; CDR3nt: TGTGCCAGCAGCTTAAAAGCACCCTCGCGGTACTTC
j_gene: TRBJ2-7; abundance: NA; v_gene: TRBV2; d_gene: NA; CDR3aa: CASNKQEGFHEQYF; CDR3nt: TGTGCCAGCAACAAACAAGAGGGATTCCACGAGCAGTACTTC
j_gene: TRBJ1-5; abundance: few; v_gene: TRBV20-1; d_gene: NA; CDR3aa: CSAPRTSNQPQHF; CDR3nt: TGCAGTGCTCCCCGCACAAGCAATCAGCCCCAGCATTTT
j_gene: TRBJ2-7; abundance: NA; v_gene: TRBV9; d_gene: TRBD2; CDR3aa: CASSVVSGAFNEQYF; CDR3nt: TGTGCCAGCAGCGTAGTAAGCGGGGCCTTCAATGAGCAGTACTTC